What follows are 18 T cell receptor beta chains derived from one specimen sequenced in a study of radiotherapy plus CTLA-4 blockade in lung cancer. Method: immunoSEQ multiplex PCR; TCRdb's copy keeps in-frame clones and lacks some. The sample contains some 46,000 clones, roughly 80% of which appear only once. This specimen consisted of peripheral blood, obtained from a patient treated with radiotherapy plus ipilimumab. The receptor set was obtained from a human donor with non-small cell lung cancer who had stable disease on radiotherapy plus ipilimumab.

This chain links TRBV7-2 with TRBJ2-1; 13 bases line up with TRBD2. Germline CDR1 is SGHTA and CDR2 is FQGNSA. The CDR3 runs to 17 residues. V shed 4 bases, J shed 8 bases, and the junction held 11 bases outside the gene matches. CDR3 region: CASSSLGLAGLGDEQFF. The CDR3 DNA follows: TGTGCCAGCAGCTCCCTGGGACTAGCGGGGTTAGGGGATGAGCAGTTCTTC. The full variable domain, completed using reference TRBV7-2 and TRBJ2-1, is GAGVSQSPSNKVTEKGKDVELRCDPISGHTALYWYRQSLGQGLEFLIYFQGNSAPDKSGLPSDRFSAERTGGSVSTLTIQRTQQEDSAVYLCASSSLGLAGLGDEQFFGPGTRLTVL.

In its sample, this clone was seen once. The chain couples TRBV9 to TRBJ2-1, with a tentative D call TRBD1 (6 bases). The V end was cut by 3 bases, the J end by 12 bases, with 16 bases between. This CDR3 is built from 13 residues. CDR1 is SGDLS, CDR2 YYNGEE, per germline. The CDR3 loop is CASSALQGIGQFF. Written as DNA, the CDR3 is TGTGCCAGCAGCGCCTTACAGGGTATAGGGCAGTTCTTC.

The J gene is TRBJ1-1, the V gene TRBV7-6; the match to TRBD1 covers 7 bases. This CDR3 has 16 amino acids. In germline, CDR1 is SGHVS, CDR2 FNYEAQ. J lost 4 bases, V lost 5 bases, and 13 bases had no gene match. The DNA of the CDR3 is TGTGCCAGCAGCCGCACCCTAGGGGGCTTGGGCACTGAAGCTTTCTTT. Its translation is CASSRTLGGLGTEAFF.

The rearrangement uses TRBV5-4 and TRBJ1-2, with a tentative D call TRBD1 (5 bases). The CDR3 has 13 amino acids. Between the trimmed V and J ends, which lost 4 bases and 1 base, there was a span of 8 bases. CDR1 and CDR2 (germline): SGHNT, YYREEE (reference sequence). This CDR3 reads CASSLQDNYGYTF. The CDR3 DNA follows: TGTGCCAGCAGCCTACAGGATAACTATGGCTACACCTTC.

The chain uses TRBV7-9 and TRBJ2-5, with 9 nucleotides matching TRBD2. V lost 1 base to trimming and J lost 2 bases; unmatched junction nucleotides: 8. The CDR3 is 17 residues long. In germline, CDR1 is SEHNR, CDR2 FQNEAQ (reference sequence). The CDR3 loop is CASSLVTSGRLQETQYF. The CDR3 nucleotides read TGTGCCAGCAGCTTAGTGACTAGCGGAAGATTACAAGAGACCCAGTACTTC.

V gene TRBV4-1 combines with J gene TRBJ2-7; D is uncertain. Trimming stripped 3 bases from V and 2 bases from J, with 11 bases between. Germline V gene data show CDR1 as MGHRA and CDR2 as YSYEKL. The CDR3 runs to 14 residues. CDR3 residues: CASSHFSDPYEQYF. As DNA, the CDR3 is TGCGCCAGCAGCCATTTCAGCGACCCCTACGAGCAGTACTTC.

This chain connects TRBV5-1 to TRBJ1-1; D not certain. Germline V gene data show CDR1 as SGHRS and CDR2 as YFSETQ. Trimming took off 0 bases at V and 5 bases at J, with 11 bases between the two ends. This CDR3 contains 14 residues. The CDR3 sequence: CASSLGGISTEAFF. CDR3 sequence (DNA): TGCGCCAGCAGCTTGGGTGGTATTAGTACTGAAGCTTTCTTT. The whole variable domain, filled in from reference TRBV5-1 and TRBJ1-1, reads KAGVTQTPRYLIKTRGQQVTLSCSPISGHRSVSWYQQTPGQGLQFLFEYFSETQRNKGNFPGRFSGRQFSNSRSEMNVSTLELGDSALYLCASSLGGISTEAFFGQGTRLTVV.

This clone was recorded once. V gene TRBV7-2 combines with J gene TRBJ2-3, with D possibly being TRBD2 (5 bases). With 4 bases removed from V and 4 bases from J, the gap between germline ends came to 18 bases. CDR3 length: 16 residues. Germline CDR1 reads SGHTA; CDR2 reads FQGNSA. The chain's CDR3 is CASSSLWAGTPDTQYF. In DNA, the CDR3 is TGTGCCAGCAGCTCCCTATGGGCGGGTACCCCAGATACGCAGTATTTT.

This rearrangement joins TRBV2 to TRBJ1-2; D is perhaps TRBD1 (5 bases). CDR1 is SNHLY and CDR2 is FYNNEI in the germline V gene. The CDR3 has 11 residues. V gave up 3 bases and J gave up 9 bases, with 8 bases separating them. This chain's CDR3 is CASSEDNSYTF. CDR3 nucleotides: TGTGCCAGCAGTGAGGACAATAGCTACACCTTC.

The rearrangement joins TRBV6-5 to TRBJ1-2; 7 bases are a match to TRBD1. The CDR3 length is 16 residues. Trimming at V came to 4 bases and at J to 4 bases, leaving 12 bases not matched to a gene. The germline V gene has CDR1 MNHEY and CDR2 SVGAGI. CDR3 bases: TGTGCCAGCAGTTCTCAGCCGACAGGGTCGGGCTATGGCTACACCTTC. It specifies CASSSQPTGSGYGYTF.

The chain combines TRBV6-1 with TRBJ2-7; D perhaps matches TRBD2 (6 bases). V shed 0 bases and J shed 4 bases, with 10 bases lying between them. CDR1 is MNHNS and CDR2 is SASEGT in the germline V gene. This CDR3 has 14 amino acids. The CDR3 DNA follows: TGTGCCAGCAGTGAAGCGGGAGGCCGTTACGAGCAGTACTTC. Translated, it gives CASSEAGGRYEQYF.

J is TRBJ2-7 and V is TRBV6-6, with D tentatively TRBD2 (7 bases). The CDR3 runs to 12 residues. The ends were cut back, 8 bases at V and 10 bases at J, with 18 bases in the middle. Germline lookup yields CDR1 MNHNY and CDR2 SVGAGI (reference sequence). The CDR3 DNA reads as TGTGCCAGCGGGCCGGGGGGCCTTGACCAGTACTTC. The encoded protein is CASGPGGLDQYF.

The J gene is TRBJ1-2, the V gene TRBV10-3; D is ambiguous. Between the trimmed V and J ends, which lost 5 bases and 0 bases, there was a span of 7 bases. The CDR3 runs 13 residues. Per the germline V gene, CDR1 is ENHRY and CDR2 is SYGVKD. CDR3 sequence reads: CAISLRANYGYTF. In DNA form, the CDR3 reads TGTGCCATCAGTCTGAGAGCTAACTATGGCTACACCTTC.

This clone appeared once. This rearrangement joins TRBV7-3 to TRBJ2-1; TRBD2 agrees at 7 bases. V shed 5 bases, J shed 6 bases, and the junction held 13 bases outside the gene matches. The CDR3 runs to 16 residues. Germline CDR1 and CDR2: SGHTA and FQGTGA. In DNA, the CDR3 is TGTGCCAGCAGCATGCTAGCGGCCTTTGAGGGCAATGAGCAGTTCTTC. It encodes CASSMLAAFEGNEQFF.

V usage is TRBV7-6 and J usage is TRBJ2-7; 7 nucleotides align to TRBD1. CDR1 and CDR2 (germline): SGHVS, FNYEAQ. The V segment lost 6 bases and the J segment 4 bases; nucleotides outside the gene matches: 9. This CDR3 is 14 amino acids long. The CDR3 DNA reads as TGTGCCAGCAGTTCCGGGACAGAGACTTACGAGCAGTACTTC. This sequence encodes CASSSGTETYEQYF. The full variable domain, rest sourced from reference TRBV7-6 and TRBJ2-7, is GAGVSQSPRYKVTKRGQDVALRCDPISGHVSLYWYRQALGQGPEFLTYFNYEAQQDKSGLPNDRFSAERPEGSISTLTIQRTEQRDSAMYRCASSSGTETYEQYFGPGTRLTVT.

The V gene is TRBV28, the J gene TRBJ2-5, with 7 bases lining up with TRBD2. With the DNA end fitting TRBJ2-7 better, the J assignment may be wrong. Germline CDR1 reads MDHEN; CDR2 reads SYDVKM. This CDR3 is built from 13 residues. The CDR3 here is CASSLTSDYEQYF. In DNA form, the CDR3 reads TGTGCCAGCAGTTTAACTAGCGACTACGAGCAGTACTTC.

The chain combines TRBV11-2 with TRBJ1-1, with 7 nucleotides matching TRBD1. V dropped 3 bases and J dropped 8; count of bases not matched to a gene: 9. The CDR3 totals 14 residues. CDR1 SGHAT and CDR2 FQNNGV come from the germline V gene. For the CDR3, the DNA is TGTGCCAGCAGCTTTGCCGACAGGGTAATCGAAGCTTTCTTT. Amino acid sequence: CASSFADRVIEAFF.

This clone was recorded a few times. The CDR3 coding sequence is TGTGCCAGCAGCCCTCGACTAGCGGGGGTCCCCTACAATGAGCAGTTCTTC. Encoded protein: CASSPRLAGVPYNEQFF. The chain has TRBV7-9 and TRBJ2-1; the match to TRBD2 covers 12 bases. The CDR3 totals 17 residues. Germline CDR1 SEHNR, CDR2 FQNEAQ (reference sequence). Trimming cost V 5 bases and J 2 bases; bases outside gene matches: 7. The full variable domain, with the rest looked up from reference TRBV7-9 and TRBJ2-1, is DTGVSQNPRHKITKRGQNVTFRCDPISEHNRLYWYRQTLGQGPEFLTYFQNEAQLEKSRLLSDRFSAERPKGSFSTLEIQRTEQGDSAMYLCASSPRLAGVPYNEQFFGPGTRLTVL.